One T cell receptor beta chain is described in this entry. Its specificity is not known. The data were obtained in a study of CD8 T cells in ankylosing spondylitis. By quantitative 5'-RACE with molecular barcodes, the TCR beta libraries were made. MiXCR, run by TCRdb on the 5' RACE reads, gives a single entry per CDR3 protein. The profile shows 670,000 or so distinct CDR3 sequences, 15% to 20% of them singletons. Study-level points and caveats: One TCR beta motif, made up of about 8 highly homologous variants, appeared characteristic of ankylosing spondylitis blood. As for the disease-linked clones, they showed a CD8+ phenotype and occurred at relatively low frequencies in peripheral blood. From matched ankylosing spondylitis synovial fluid, disease-linked clones were reportedly recovered at significantly enriched levels.

The sample consisted of blood, either unsorted or a sorted T cell fraction (not recorded which). The TCR originated in a male donor with ankylosing spondylitis.

The CDR3 here is CATSIRDRITDTQYF. CDR3 DNA sequence: TGTGCCACATCGATCCGGGACAGGATCACAGATACGCAGTATTTT. This chain uses TRBV6-1 with TRBJ2-3; 8 bases are a match to TRBD1. The CDR3 extends over 15 amino acids. V lost 10 bases and J lost 2; bases outside the gene matches: 11. CDR1 and CDR2 from the germline V gene are MNHNS and SASEGT.